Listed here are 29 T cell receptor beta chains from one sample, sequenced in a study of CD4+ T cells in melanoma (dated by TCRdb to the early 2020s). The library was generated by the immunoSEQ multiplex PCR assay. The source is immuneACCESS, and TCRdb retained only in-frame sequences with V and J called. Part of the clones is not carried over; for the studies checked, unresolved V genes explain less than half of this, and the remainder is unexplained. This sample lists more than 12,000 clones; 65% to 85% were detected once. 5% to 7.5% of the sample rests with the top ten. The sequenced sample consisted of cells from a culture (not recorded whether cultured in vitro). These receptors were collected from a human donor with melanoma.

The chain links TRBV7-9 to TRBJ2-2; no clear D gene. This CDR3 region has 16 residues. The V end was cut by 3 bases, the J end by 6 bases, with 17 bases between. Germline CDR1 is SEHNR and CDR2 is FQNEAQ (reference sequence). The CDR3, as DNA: TGTGCCAGCAGCTTCCTCGGGCCCCTTGGGGCCGGGGAGCTGTTTTTT. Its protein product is CASSFLGPLGAGELFF.

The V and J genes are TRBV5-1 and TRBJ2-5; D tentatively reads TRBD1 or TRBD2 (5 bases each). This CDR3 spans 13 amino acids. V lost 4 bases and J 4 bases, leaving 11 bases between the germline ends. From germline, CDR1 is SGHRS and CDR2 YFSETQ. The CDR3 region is CASSGTRGETQYF. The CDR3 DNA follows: TGCGCCAGCAGCGGCACTAGGGGAGAGACCCAGTACTTC.

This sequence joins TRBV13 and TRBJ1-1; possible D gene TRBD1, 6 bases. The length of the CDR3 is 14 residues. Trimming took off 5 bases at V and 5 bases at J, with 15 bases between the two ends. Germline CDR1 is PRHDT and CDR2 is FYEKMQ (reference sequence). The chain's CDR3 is CASSPPRGRTEAFF. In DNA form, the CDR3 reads TGTGCCAGCAGCCCCCCCAGGGGTCGGACTGAAGCTTTCTTT.

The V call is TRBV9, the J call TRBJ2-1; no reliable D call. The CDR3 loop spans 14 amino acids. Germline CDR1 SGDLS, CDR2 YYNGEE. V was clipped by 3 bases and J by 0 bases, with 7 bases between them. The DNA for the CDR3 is TGTGCCAGCAGCGAGGGCAGCTCCTACAATGAGCAGTTCTTC. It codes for CASSEGSSYNEQFF. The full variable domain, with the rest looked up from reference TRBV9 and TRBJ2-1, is DSGVTQTPKHLITATGQRVTLRCSPRSGDLSVYWYQQSLDQGLQFLIQYYNGEERAKGNILERFSAQQFPDLHSELNLSSLELGDSALYFCASSEGSSYNEQFFGPGTRLTVL.

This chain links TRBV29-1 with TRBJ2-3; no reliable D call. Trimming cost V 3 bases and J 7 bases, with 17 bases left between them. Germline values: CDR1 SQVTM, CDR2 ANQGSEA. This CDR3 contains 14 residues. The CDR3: CSVEDPRYVNTQYF. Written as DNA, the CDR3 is TGCAGCGTTGAGGACCCCCGCTACGTAAATACGCAGTATTTT.

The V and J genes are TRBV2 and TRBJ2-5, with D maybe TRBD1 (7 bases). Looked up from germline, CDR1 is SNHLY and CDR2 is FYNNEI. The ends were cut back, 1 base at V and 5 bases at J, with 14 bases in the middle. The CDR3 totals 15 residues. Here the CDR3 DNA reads TGTGCCAGCAGTGAAGGAGGGCAGGGGGGTGAGACCCAGTACTTC. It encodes CASSEGGQGGETQYF.

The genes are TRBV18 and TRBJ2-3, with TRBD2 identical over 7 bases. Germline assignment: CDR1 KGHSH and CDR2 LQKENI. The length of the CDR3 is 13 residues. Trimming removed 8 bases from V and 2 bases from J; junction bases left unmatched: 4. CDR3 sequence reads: CASVGGITDTQYF. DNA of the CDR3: TGTGCCAGCGTGGGGGGGATCACAGATACGCAGTATTTT.

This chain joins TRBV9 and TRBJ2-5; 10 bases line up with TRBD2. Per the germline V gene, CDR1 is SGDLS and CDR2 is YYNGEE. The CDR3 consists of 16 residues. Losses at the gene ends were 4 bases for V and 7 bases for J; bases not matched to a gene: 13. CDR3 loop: CASSPRPSGGQSTQYF. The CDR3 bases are TGTGCCAGCAGCCCCAGGCCTAGCGGGGGCCAGTCGACCCAGTACTTC.

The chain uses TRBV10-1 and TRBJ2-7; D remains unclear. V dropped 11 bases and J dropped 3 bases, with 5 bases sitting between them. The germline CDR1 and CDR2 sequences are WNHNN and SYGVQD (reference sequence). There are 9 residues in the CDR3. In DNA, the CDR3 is TGCGCCGGCGACTACGAGCAGTACTTC. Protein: CAGDYEQYF.

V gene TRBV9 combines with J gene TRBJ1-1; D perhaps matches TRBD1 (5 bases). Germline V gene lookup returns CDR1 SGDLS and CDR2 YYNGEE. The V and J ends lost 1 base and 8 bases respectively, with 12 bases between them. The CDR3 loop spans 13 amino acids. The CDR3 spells CASSVTFPGEAFF. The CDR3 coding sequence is TGTGCCAGCAGCGTAACATTCCCAGGGGAAGCTTTCTTT.

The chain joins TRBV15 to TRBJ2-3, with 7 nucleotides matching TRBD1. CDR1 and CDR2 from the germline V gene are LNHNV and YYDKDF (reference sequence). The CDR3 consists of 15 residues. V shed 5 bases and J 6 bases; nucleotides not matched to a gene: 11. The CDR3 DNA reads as TGTGCCACCAGCGCTGACAGGGCGGGTCGGGATACGCAGTATTTT. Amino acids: CATSADRAGRDTQYF.

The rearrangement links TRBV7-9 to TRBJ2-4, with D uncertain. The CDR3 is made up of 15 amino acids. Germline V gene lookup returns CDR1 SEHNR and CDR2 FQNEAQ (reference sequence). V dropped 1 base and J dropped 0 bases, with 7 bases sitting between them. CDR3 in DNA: TGTGCCAGCAGCTTAGGAGCAGGAGCCAAAAACATTCAGTACTTC. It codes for CASSLGAGAKNIQYF.

Here the CDR3 DNA reads TGTGCCAGCAGTTTTCAGGGGATTGGGAATCAGCCCCAGCATTTT. Protein product: CASSFQGIGNQPQHF. The chain couples TRBV28 to TRBJ1-5; weak D call: TRBD1 (6 bases). The V gene's germline CDR1 is MDHEN and CDR2 SYDVKM. V gave up 3 bases and J gave up 4 bases, with 13 bases separating them. The CDR3 has 15 amino acids.

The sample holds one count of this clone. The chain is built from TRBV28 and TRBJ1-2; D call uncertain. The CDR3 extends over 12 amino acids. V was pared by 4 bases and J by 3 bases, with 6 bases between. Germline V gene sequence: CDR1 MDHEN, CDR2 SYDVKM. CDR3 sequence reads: CASSSGDYGYTF. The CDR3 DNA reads TGTGCCAGCAGTTCCGGGGACTATGGCTACACCTTC.

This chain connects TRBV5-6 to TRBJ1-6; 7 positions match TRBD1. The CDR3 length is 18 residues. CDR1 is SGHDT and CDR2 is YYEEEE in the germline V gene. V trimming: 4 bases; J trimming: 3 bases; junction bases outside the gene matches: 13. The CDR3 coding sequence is TGTGCCAGCAGCCCCCACCCGGACCGACAGGGCTATAATTCACCCCTCCACTTT. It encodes CASSPHPDRQGYNSPLHF.

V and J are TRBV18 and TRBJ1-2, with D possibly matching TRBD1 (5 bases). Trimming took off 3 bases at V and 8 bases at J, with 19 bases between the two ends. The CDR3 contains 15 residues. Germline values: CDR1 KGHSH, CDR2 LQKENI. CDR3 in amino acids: CASSPSPGGDRGYTF. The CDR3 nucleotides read TGTGCCAGCTCACCTTCCCCGGGAGGGGACCGAGGCTACACCTTC.

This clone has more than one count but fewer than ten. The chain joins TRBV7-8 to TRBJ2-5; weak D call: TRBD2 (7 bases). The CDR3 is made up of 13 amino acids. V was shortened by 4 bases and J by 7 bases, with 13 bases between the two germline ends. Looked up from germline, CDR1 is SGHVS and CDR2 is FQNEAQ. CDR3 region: CASSWGGEATQYF. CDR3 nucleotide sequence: TGTGCCAGCAGCTGGGGGGGCGAAGCGACCCAGTACTTC.

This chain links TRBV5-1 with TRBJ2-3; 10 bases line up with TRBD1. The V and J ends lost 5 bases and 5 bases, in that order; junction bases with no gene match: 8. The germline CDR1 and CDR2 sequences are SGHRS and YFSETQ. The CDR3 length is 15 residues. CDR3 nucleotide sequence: TGCGCCAGCAGTAAGGGACAGGGGTGGGGAGATACGCAGTATTTT. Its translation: CASSKGQGWGDTQYF.

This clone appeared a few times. CDR3 amino acids: CASSTGQGDGYTF. For the CDR3, the DNA is TGTGCCAGCAGTACAGGACAGGGTGATGGCTACACCTTC. The rearrangement uses TRBV6-5 and TRBJ1-2, with TRBD1 matching 8 bases. This CDR3 has 13 residues. CDR1 and CDR2 from the germline V gene are MNHEY and SVGAGI. The junction had 5 bases not matched to a gene; V was cut back by 5 bases and J by 6 bases.

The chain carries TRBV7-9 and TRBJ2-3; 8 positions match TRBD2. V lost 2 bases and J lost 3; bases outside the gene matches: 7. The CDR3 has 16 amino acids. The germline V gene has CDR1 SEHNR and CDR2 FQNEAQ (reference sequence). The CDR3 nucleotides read TGTGCCAGCAGCTTACGGGGGGGCCTGGGTACAGATACGCAGTATTTT. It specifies CASSLRGGLGTDTQYF.

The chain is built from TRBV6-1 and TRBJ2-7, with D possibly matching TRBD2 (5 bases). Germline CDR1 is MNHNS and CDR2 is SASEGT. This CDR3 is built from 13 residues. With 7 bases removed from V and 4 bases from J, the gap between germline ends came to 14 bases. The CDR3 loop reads CASTEGSRYEQYF. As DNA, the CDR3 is TGTGCCAGCACCGAAGGGAGTAGGTACGAGCAGTACTTC.

CDR3 sequence reads: CASSPTSGGYNEQFF. The CDR3 DNA is TGTGCCAGCAGCCCGACTAGCGGGGGCTACAATGAGCAGTTCTTC. The V call is TRBV7-9, the J call TRBJ2-1; 12 bases are shared with TRBD2. Germline loops: CDR1 SEHNR, CDR2 FQNEAQ (reference sequence). This CDR3 has 15 amino acids. V trimming: 5 bases; J trimming: 3 bases; junction bases outside the gene matches: 2.

The CDR3 protein is CASRGTGRSGEQFF. Written as DNA, the CDR3 is TGTGCCAGCAGGGGGACAGGGCGGTCCGGTGAGCAGTTCTTC. The chain is built from TRBV6-5 and TRBJ2-1; 9 bases are a match to TRBD1. The CDR3 contains 14 residues. CDR1 and CDR2 from the germline V gene are MNHEY and SVGAGI. J lost 9 bases, V lost 6 bases, and 9 bases had no gene match.

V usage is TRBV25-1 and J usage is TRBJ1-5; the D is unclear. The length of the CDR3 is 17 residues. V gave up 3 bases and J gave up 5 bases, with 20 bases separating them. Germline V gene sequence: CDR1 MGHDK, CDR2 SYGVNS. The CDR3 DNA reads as TGTGCCAGCAGTGATGCGTCGGCCGATAATATTCATCAGCCCCAGCATTTT. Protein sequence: CASSDASADNIHQPQHF.

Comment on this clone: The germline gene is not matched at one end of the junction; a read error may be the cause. DNA of the CDR3: TGTGCCAGCAGCTTGGCCCCGACGTGGCTCGAGGAGTTC. It encodes CASSLAPTWLEEF. This sequence joins TRBV5-4 and TRBJ1-2; D gene ambiguous. This CDR3 is built from 13 residues. From germline, CDR1 is SGHNT and CDR2 YYREEE (reference sequence).

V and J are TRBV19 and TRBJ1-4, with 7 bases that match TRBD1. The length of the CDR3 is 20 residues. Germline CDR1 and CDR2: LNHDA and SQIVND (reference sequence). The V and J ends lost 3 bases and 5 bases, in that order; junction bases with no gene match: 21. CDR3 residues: CASSILALTSRQGWNEKLFF. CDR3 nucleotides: TGTGCCAGTAGTATTCTCGCCCTGACGTCACGACAGGGATGGAATGAAAAACTGTTTTTT.

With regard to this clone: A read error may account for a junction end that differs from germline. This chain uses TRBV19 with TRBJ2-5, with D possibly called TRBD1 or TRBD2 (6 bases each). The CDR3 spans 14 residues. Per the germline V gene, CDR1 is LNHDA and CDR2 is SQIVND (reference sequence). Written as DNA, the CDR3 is TGTGCCAGTAGTATGGGGGGCGGCCAAGAGATCCAGTACTTC. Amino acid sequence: CASSMGGGQEIQYF. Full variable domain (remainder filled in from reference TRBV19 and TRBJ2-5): DGGITQSPKYLFRKEGQNVTLSCEQNLNHDAMYWYRQDPGQGLRLIYYSQIVNDFQKGDIAEGYSVSREKKESFPLTVTSAQKNPTAFYLCASSMGGGQEIQYFGPGTRLLVL.

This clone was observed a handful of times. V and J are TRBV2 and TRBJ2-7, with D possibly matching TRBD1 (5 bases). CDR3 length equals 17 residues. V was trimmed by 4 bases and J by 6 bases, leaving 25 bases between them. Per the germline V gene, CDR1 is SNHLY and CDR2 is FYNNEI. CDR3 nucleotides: TGTGCCAGCAGTGGAGTTCAGGGTCGAAATGTGCTAGGCGAGCAGTACTTC. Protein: CASSGVQGRNVLGEQYF.

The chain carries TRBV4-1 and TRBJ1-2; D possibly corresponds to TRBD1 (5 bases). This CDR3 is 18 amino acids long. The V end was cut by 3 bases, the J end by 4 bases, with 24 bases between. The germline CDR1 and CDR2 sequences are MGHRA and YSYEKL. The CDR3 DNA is TGCGCCAGCAGCCATGCCGCCGGGACTGAACCTTATTCCTATGGCTACACCTTC. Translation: CASSHAAGTEPYSYGYTF.